The present T cell receptor (beta chain) was sequenced within a study of T cell responses to AZD1222 COVID-19 vaccine. About the research overall: Analysis merged second doses at about 4 or about 12 weeks.

Repertoires were generated with immunoSEQ multiplex PCR, while TCRdb's copy carries only in-frame clones and drops some. This table holds about 150,000 clones, approximately 90% found once. The CDR3 totals 14 residues. V was clipped by 5 bases and J by 8 bases, with 16 bases between them. CDR1 is SGHRS and CDR2 is YFSETQ in the germline V gene. Notes on this clone: Its antigen is unknown.

Study results and limitations: There were vaccine-associated CD4 TCRs across spike, dominant at 160-218 and 743-854. Females made up more of the donors, who were largely white British, and clonal diversity may have come out too low. Of spike-specific TCRs, nearly half reportedly target regions left unmutated in variants.

The V call is TRBV5-1, the J call TRBJ1-4; no clear D. This specimen consisted of peripheral blood, obtained on day 0 of AZD1222 vaccination. The clonotype was recovered from an adult in good health. Here the CDR3 DNA reads TGCGCCAGCAGTCTGGACGGAGGTCGGGAAAAACTGTTTTTT. This encodes CASSLDGGREKLFF. Full variable domain (rest looked up from reference TRBV5-1 and TRBJ1-4): KAGVTQTPRYLIKTRGQQVTLSCSPISGHRSVSWYQQTPGQGLQFLFEYFSETQRNKGNFPGRFSGRQFSNSRSEMNVSTLELGDSALYLCASSLDGGREKLFFGSGTQLSVL.